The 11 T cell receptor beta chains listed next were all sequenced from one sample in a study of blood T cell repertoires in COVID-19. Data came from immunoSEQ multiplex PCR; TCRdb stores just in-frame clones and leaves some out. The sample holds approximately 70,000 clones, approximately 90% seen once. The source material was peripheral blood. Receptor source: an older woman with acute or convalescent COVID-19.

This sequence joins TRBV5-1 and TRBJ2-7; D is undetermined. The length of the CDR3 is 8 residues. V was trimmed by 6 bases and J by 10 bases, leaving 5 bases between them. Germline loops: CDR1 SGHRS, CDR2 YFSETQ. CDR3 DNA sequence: TGCGCCAGCACCGTCCAGTACGTC. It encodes CASTVQYV.

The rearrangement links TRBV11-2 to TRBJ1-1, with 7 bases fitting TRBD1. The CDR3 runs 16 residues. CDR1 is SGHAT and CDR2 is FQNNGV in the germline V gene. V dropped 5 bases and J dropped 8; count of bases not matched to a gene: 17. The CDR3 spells CASSPLDTGVRREAFF. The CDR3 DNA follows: TGTGCCAGCAGCCCATTGGACACAGGGGTGAGAAGGGAAGCTTTCTTT.

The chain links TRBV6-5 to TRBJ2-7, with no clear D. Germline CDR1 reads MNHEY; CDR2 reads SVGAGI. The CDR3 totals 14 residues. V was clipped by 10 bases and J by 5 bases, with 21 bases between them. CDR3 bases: TGTGCCACCCTTAGCCCGTATCCGTCCAACGAGCAGTACGTC. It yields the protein CATLSPYPSNEQYV.

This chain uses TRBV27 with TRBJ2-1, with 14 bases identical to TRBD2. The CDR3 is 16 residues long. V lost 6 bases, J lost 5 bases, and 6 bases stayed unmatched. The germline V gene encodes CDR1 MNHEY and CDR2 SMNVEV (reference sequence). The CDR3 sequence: CASRSRLAGGNNEQFF. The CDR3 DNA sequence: TGTGCCAGCAGGTCTAGACTAGCGGGAGGGAACAATGAGCAGTTCTTC.

This chain's CDR3 is CASSPGGVNTGELFF. For the CDR3, the DNA is TGTGCCAGCAGCCCCGGCGGAGTGAACACCGGGGAGCTGTTTTTT. The V call is TRBV7-9, the J call TRBJ2-2; no reliable D call. The CDR3 has 15 residues. Germline V gives CDR1 SEHNR, CDR2 FQNEAQ (reference sequence). With 5 bases removed from V and 1 base from J, the gap between germline ends came to 11 bases.

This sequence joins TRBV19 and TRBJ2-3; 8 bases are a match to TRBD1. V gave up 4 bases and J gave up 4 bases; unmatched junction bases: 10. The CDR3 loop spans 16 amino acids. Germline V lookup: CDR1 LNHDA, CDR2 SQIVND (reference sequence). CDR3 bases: TGTGCCAGTAGTAGTCGAGGCAGGGGGCCCGCAGATACGCAGTATTTT. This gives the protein CASSSRGRGPADTQYF. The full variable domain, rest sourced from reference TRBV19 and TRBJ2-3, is DGGITQSPKYLFRKEGQNVTLSCEQNLNHDAMYWYRQDPGQGLRLIYYSQIVNDFQKGDIAEGYSVSREKKESFPLTVTSAQKNPTAFYLCASSSRGRGPADTQYFGPGTRLTVL.

In DNA, the CDR3 is TGTGCCAGCAGCCAAGATCATGGCGGAATGAACACTGAAGCTTTCTTT. Its translation: CASSQDHGGMNTEAFF. The rearrangement joins TRBV4-2 to TRBJ1-1; no firm D call. The CDR3 loop spans 16 amino acids. Germline V gene lookup returns CDR1 LGHNA and CDR2 YNFKEQ. Between the trimmed V and J ends, which lost 0 bases and 0 bases, there was a span of 11 bases.

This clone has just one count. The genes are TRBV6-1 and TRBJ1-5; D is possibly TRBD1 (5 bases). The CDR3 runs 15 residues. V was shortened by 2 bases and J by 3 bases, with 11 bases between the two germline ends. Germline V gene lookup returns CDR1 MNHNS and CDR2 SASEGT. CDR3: CASSESGGYNQPQHF. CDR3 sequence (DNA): TGTGCCAGCAGTGAATCGGGGGGATACAATCAGCCCCAGCATTTT.

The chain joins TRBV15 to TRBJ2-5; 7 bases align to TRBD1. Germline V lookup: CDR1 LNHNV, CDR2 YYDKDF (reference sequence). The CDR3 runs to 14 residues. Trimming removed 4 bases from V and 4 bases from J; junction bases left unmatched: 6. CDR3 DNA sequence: TGTGCCACCAGCAAGAGACAGGGCGGAGAGACCCAGTACTTC. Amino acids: CATSKRQGGETQYF.

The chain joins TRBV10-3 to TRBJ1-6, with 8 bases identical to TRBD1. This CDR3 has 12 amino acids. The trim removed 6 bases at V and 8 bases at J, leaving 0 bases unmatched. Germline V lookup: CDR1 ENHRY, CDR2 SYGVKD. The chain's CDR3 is CAIRTGDSPLHF. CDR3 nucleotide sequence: TGTGCCATCAGGACAGGGGATTCACCCCTCCACTTT.

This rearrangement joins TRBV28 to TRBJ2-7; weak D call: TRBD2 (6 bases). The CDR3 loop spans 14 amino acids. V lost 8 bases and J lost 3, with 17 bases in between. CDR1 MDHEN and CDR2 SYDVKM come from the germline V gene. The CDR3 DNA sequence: TGTGCCAGCGGAACAGCGGGTAAGGGCTACGAGCAGTACGTC. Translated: CASGTAGKGYEQYV.